The 7 T cell receptor beta chains given below trace back to one sample, sequenced in a study of molecular identifiers for immune sequencing clone quantification. TCRdb called the PCR reads again in MiXCR, with one record for every CDR3 protein. This table holds 300,000 to 350,000 distinct CDR3 sequences, roughly a fifth found once. The source material was naive CD8+ T cells from blood, with Jurkat cell RNA spiked in. Subset specified: FACS-sorted CD8+CD4-CCR7+CD45RA+ naive T cells. The receptors stem from a human donor in good health. Some libraries in this study had Jurkat cell RNA spiked in.

The chain links TRBV19 to TRBJ2-7; D not resolved. The germline V and J ends were trimmed by 1 base and 3 bases, with 7 bases remaining between them. The germline V gene has CDR1 LNHDA and CDR2 SQIVND (reference sequence). The CDR3 loop spans 13 amino acids. Written as DNA, the CDR3 is TGTGCCAGTAGTATAGTCTCCGGCTACGAGCAGTACTTC. Translation gives CASSIVSGYEQYF.

In the case of this clonotype: An end of the junction differs from the germline gene, which may be a read error. The chain couples TRBV4-3 to TRBJ2-1; D is unresolved. Germline CDR1 and CDR2: LGHNA and YSLEER. The CDR3 has 16 residues. The DNA of the CDR3 is TGCGCCAGCAGCCAAGACAGAGGTGCGTCCTACAGTGAGCAGTTCTTC. Its translation is CASSQDRGASYSEQFF.

A word on this clonotype: Just one base apart from a much larger clone, this may be a read error. Because it lacks the conserved phenylalanine or tryptophan at the end, this CDR3 is likely a read error. V usage is TRBV15 and J usage is TRBJ1-1; D call uncertain. The CDR3 covers 14 residues. V dropped 4 bases and J dropped 9 bases, with 18 bases sitting between them. Germline CDR1 LNHNV, CDR2 YYDKDF (reference sequence). CDR3 DNA sequence: TGTGCCACCAGCAAGGAATCTATCGGGATGCAAGCTTTCCTT. This encodes CATSKESIGMQAFL.

This chain links TRBV7-8 with TRBJ2-7; the D gene could be TRBD1 or TRBD2 (5 bases each). CDR3 length: 16 amino acids. The V and J ends lost 1 base and 2 bases respectively, with 15 bases between them. Looked up from germline, CDR1 is SGHVS and CDR2 is FQNEAQ. This CDR3 is CASSLVSGRVPYEQYF. The CDR3 DNA follows: TGTGCCAGCAGCTTAGTCTCGGGACGGGTACCCTACGAGCAGTACTTC. Full variable domain (rest looked up from reference TRBV7-8 and TRBJ2-7): GAGVSQSPRYKVAKRGQDVALRCDPISGHVSLFWYQQALGQGPEFLTYFQNEAQLDKSGLPSDRFFAERPEGSVSTLKIQRTQQEDSAVYLCASSLVSGRVPYEQYFGPGTRLTVT.

This clonotype occurred many times. This rearrangement joins TRBV25-1 to TRBJ2-7, with 8 bases aligning to TRBD1. V trimming: 6 bases; J trimming: 5 bases; junction bases outside the gene matches: 12. The CDR3 is 15 residues long. Germline V gene lookup returns CDR1 MGHDK and CDR2 SYGVNS. The CDR3 nucleotides read TGTGCCAGCAGCGCACTAGGGCAGGGGGCTGACGAGCAGTACTTC. The encoded protein is CASSALGQGADEQYF.

This clonotype was seen only a few times. The chain carries TRBV20-1 and TRBJ2-3; D is undetermined. Trimming cost V 0 bases and J 8 bases, with 15 bases left between them. Germline CDR1 DFQATT, CDR2 SNEGSKA (reference sequence). The CDR3 is 14 residues long. CDR3 sequence: CSARDLWSHGTQYF. In DNA form, the CDR3 reads TGCAGTGCTAGAGATCTTTGGTCTCATGGTACGCAGTATTTT.

There are many counts of this clonotype. The CDR3 loop is CASPIVPGQNTEAFF. CDR3 in DNA: TGTGCCAGCCCAATCGTTCCCGGACAGAACACTGAAGCTTTCTTT. The genes are TRBV6-6 and TRBJ1-1; D perhaps matches TRBD1 (5 bases). V lost 8 bases to trimming and J lost 1 base, with 17 bases between them. The germline V gene has CDR1 MNHNY and CDR2 SVGAGI (reference sequence). The CDR3 is 15 amino acids.